This T cell receptor beta chain originates from a study of T cells after yellow fever vaccination (dated by TCRdb to between 2018 and 2021). Regarding the study in general: The SMART-Seq v4 Ultra Low Input RNA kit was used to prepare libraries from fractions with low cell numbers. To follow T-cell clones before and after both primary and booster YFV17D yellow fever vaccination, bulk TCR alpha and beta repertoires underwent longitudinal sequencing. The cohort comprised two healthy male donors, one aged 18 to 30 and one aged 30 to 40 years. Blood was drawn at multiple timepoints before and after primary and secondary immunization, with bulk PBMC replicates and cell subsets isolated. What the study reported, not specific to this receptor: Compared with the primary T-cell response, the secondary T-cell response was weaker but faster, peaking on day 5 rather than day 15. A small fraction of clonotypes showed up in both the CD4 and CD8 compartments, probably as a result of convergent recombination. Most clones expanded after primary vaccination (approximately 97% of CD4 and about 85% of CD8) were re-detected after the booster, suggesting that broad memory maintenance occurred. Only two donors were included in the study, so the extent to which the findings can be generalized is limited. FACS-sorted repertoires could contain abundant contaminating clonotypes from the bulk population, so computational filtering was required.

TCR cDNA was made using 5'RACE template switching, a step that added a universal primer site and unique molecular identifiers. Priming for cDNA synthesis came from both the TCR alpha and TCR beta constant segments. Library amplification used two PCR steps, and the second PCR step added sample barcodes and sequencing adapters. Libraries were sequenced on Illumina HiSeq 2500 (2x100 bp) or NovaSeq (2x150 bp). The source study handled its data this way. MIGEC handled demultiplexing of reads and collapsing into UMI consensus sequences, while MiXCR performed V(D)J alignment. Using edgeR on replicate PBMC samples, clonotypes were called vaccine-responding if FDR was below 0.01 and the log2 fold change was above 5 up to day 15. Each bulk clonotype received a CD4 or CD8 identity based on whether the sequenced CD4 or CD8 repertoire contained that clonotype at higher abundance. The public reads were reanalyzed by TCRdb: fastp trimming at Q25, MiXCR alignment, in-frame beta chains only. When rows share a CDR3 protein, they turn into one entry using the most common DNA and genes. The V and J calls follow TCRdb's processing rather than the paper's. The sample table holds 150,000 to 200,000 distinct CDR3 sequences, of which under 7.5% were seen once. Around 2.3% of the sample lies in the top ten.

The label giving this sample's treatment or condition can be read as: live attenuated yellow fever vaccine strain. A standard Ficoll-Paque protocol was used to isolate PBMCs from peripheral blood. Dynabeads CD4 and CD8 positive selection kits were used to isolate the CD4 and CD8 T-cell fractions. TriZol was used to extract RNA from bulk PBMCs, CD4 and CD8 fractions, and dextramer-positive and dextramer-negative fractions. Of note for this clonotype: Its target antigen remains unknown. The record has no base qualities; no much larger clone is one base away.

The germline V gene specifies SGHRS as CDR1 and YFSETQ as CDR2. V was cut back by 0 bases and J by 6 bases, leaving a gap of 10 bases between them. The CDR3, from cysteine to phenylalanine, totals 14 residues. Kept here is only the CDR3 DNA, which spans 42 bases and is read in frame from base 1. The chain joins TRBV5-1 to TRBJ1-3; tentative D gene TRBD1, with 5 bases matching. This material consisted of CD4+ T cells sorted from PBMCs, taken around 5 days after the first yellow fever vaccination. The sequence was obtained from a man between 18 and 35 years old who received the YFV17D yellow fever vaccine. The CDR3 loop reads CASSLAPGENTIYF. DNA sequence: TGCGCCAGCAGCTTGGCTCCGGGGGAAAACACCATATATTTT.